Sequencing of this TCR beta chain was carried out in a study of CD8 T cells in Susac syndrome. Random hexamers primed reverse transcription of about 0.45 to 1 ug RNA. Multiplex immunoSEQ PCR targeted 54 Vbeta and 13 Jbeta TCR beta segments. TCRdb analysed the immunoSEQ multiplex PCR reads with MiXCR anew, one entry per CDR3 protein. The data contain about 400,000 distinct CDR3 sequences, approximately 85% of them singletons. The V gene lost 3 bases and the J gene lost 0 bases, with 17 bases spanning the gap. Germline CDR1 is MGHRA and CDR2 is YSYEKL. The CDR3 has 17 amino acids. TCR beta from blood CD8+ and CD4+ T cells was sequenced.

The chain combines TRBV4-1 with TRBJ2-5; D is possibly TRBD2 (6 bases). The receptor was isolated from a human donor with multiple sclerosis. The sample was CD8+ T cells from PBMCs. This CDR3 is CASSHPRGGEYQETQYF. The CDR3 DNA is TGCGCCAGCAGCCACCCCCGTGGCGGGGAGTACCAAGAGACCCAGTACTTC.